Listed below are T cell receptor beta chains from one sample, sequenced in a study of cytomegalovirus exposure and HLA in healthy donors. The method was immunoSEQ multiplex PCR; TCRdb's version includes in-frame clones alone and lacks a portion of them. This sample has 110,000 to 150,000 clones, with 60% to 85% found just once. Sequencing input: PBMCs. The receptors shown here come from a man between 25 and 39 years old in good health and CMV-seronegative. Each CDR3 is given with its conserved first and last residue. The D gene is left open where the match is weak. Clone size appears in some rows only: once, few, many, or a class for an expanded clone.

size: once; J: TRBJ2-3; V: TRBV30; D: TRBD2; DNA: TGTGCCTGGAGTGTAGGGCGGGGGGTACGGGATACGCAGTATTTT; CDR3: CAWSVGRGVRDTQYF
size: .; J: TRBJ2-7; V: TRBV27; D: TRBD1; DNA: TGTGCCAGCAGCTCGGACAGGGCGGTTTCCTACGAGCAGTACTTC; CDR3: CASSSDRAVSYEQYF
size: .; J: TRBJ2-5; V: TRBV7-8; D: TRBD1; DNA: TGTGCCAGCAGCCCGGGACAGCAAGAGACCCAGTACTTC; CDR3: CASSPGQQETQYF
size: .; J: TRBJ2-1; V: TRBV11-3; D: TRBD2; DNA: TGTGCCAGCAGCACATCTAGCGGCCCTTACAATGAGCAGTTCTTC; CDR3: CASSTSSGPYNEQFF
size: .; J: TRBJ1-5; V: TRBV27; D: .; DNA: TGTGCCAGCAGTTTGACACACAATCAGCCCCAGCATTTT; CDR3: CASSLTHNQPQHF
size: .; J: TRBJ2-7; V: TRBV5-1; D: TRBD2; DNA: TGCGCCAGCAGGGTAATAGCGGGAGCGGAATACGAGCAGTACTTC; CDR3: CASRVIAGAEYEQYF
size: .; J: TRBJ2-7; V: TRBV5-8; D: TRBD1; DNA: TGTGCCAGCAGCTTGGGACAGGGCATTTCTACCTACGAGCAGTACTTC; CDR3: CASSLGQGISTYEQYF
size: .; J: TRBJ2-5; V: TRBV10-3; D: TRBD1; DNA: TGTGCCATCAGTGGCCGGGACAGATCCCTGGAGACCCAGTACTTC; CDR3: CAISGRDRSLETQYF
size: .; J: TRBJ1-2; V: TRBV30; D: TRBD1; DNA: TGTGCCTGGAGCCCTGGACAGGGGCCTTATGGCTACACCTTC; CDR3: CAWSPGQGPYGYTF
size: .; J: TRBJ1-6; V: TRBV11-2; D: .; DNA: TGTGCCAGCAGCTTATGGCGGAATTCACCCCTCCACTTT; CDR3: CASSLWRNSPLHF
size: .; J: TRBJ2-1; V: TRBV28; D: TRBD2; DNA: TGTGCCAGCAGTTTTCCCAACGCCGGGACTAGCGGGAGAGGTGAGCAGTTCTTC; CDR3: CASSFPNAGTSGRGEQFF
size: .; J: TRBJ2-3; V: TRBV7-2; D: TRBD2; DNA: TGTGCCAGCAATCAACCTAGCGGGGGCGATACGCAGTATTTT; CDR3: CASNQPSGGDTQYF
size: .; J: TRBJ2-3; V: TRBV29-1; D: .; DNA: TGCAGCGCCGACCGGGGAGCCACAGATACGCAGTATTTT; CDR3: CSADRGATDTQYF
size: once; J: TRBJ2-7; V: TRBV28; D: TRBD1; DNA: TGTGCCAGCGGCAGTTACCTGATTCCGGGACAGGCGACCTACGAGCAGTACTTC; CDR3: CASGSYLIPGQATYEQYF
size: .; J: TRBJ2-3; V: TRBV5-1; D: TRBD2; DNA: TGCGCCAGCACCGGGGGGGGATACACTAGCACAGATACGCAGTATTTT; CDR3: CASTGGGYTSTDTQYF
size: .; J: TRBJ1-3; V: TRBV4-1; D: .; DNA: TGCGCCAGCAGCCAAGATTCACAGATTGGAAACACCATATATTTT; CDR3: CASSQDSQIGNTIYF
size: many; J: TRBJ1-5; V: TRBV7-2; D: TRBD1; DNA: TGTGCCAGCAGCCAAGGAAACAGGGGCCTAGGGCCCCAGCATTTT; CDR3: CASSQGNRGLGPQHF
size: .; J: TRBJ1-3; V: TRBV28; D: .; DNA: TGTGCCAGCAGCATTTTACAGTCAGGTCAACTCTCTGGAAACACCATATATTTT; CDR3: CASSILQSGQLSGNTIYF
size: .; J: TRBJ1-2; V: TRBV7-2; D: .; DNA: TGTGCCAGCAGCTTGTGGGGGCGCGACTATGGCTACACCTTC; CDR3: CASSLWGRDYGYTF
size: .; J: TRBJ1-1; V: TRBV15; D: .; DNA: TGTGCCACCAGCAGAGCGGGGTCCCAGAAAGAGGCTTTCTTT; CDR3: CATSRAGSQKEAFF
size: .; J: TRBJ1-3; V: TRBV15; D: TRBD1; DNA: TGTGCCACCAGCAGAGATCTTCCAGGGGGTATAGACACCATATATTTT; CDR3: CATSRDLPGGIDTIYF
size: .; J: TRBJ1-1; V: TRBV4-1; D: .; DNA: TGCGCCAGCAGCCAAGGAATAGGAAAGAGGCCTGAAGCTTTCTTT; CDR3: CASSQGIGKRPEAFF
size: .; J: TRBJ2-1; V: TRBV7-8; D: TRBD2; DNA: TGTGCCAGCAGCTTAAGGTCTAGCGGGAGGGGAAACAATGAGCAGTTCTTC; CDR3: CASSLRSSGRGNNEQFF
size: .; J: TRBJ1-1; V: TRBV2; D: .; DNA: TGTGCCAGCACCCAAGGAGGGTACACTGAAGCTTTCTTT; CDR3: CASTQGGYTEAFF
size: once; J: TRBJ2-1; V: TRBV4-1; D: TRBD1; DNA: TGCGCCAGCAGCCACTTCCAGGCGGGACAGGGAAGTCATGAGCAGTTCTTC; CDR3: CASSHFQAGQGSHEQFF
size: once; J: TRBJ2-7; V: TRBV28; D: TRBD2; DNA: TGTGCCAGCCAGCGGGGAACCCTAGACGAGCAGTACTTC; CDR3: CASQRGTLDEQYF
size: many; J: TRBJ1-2; V: TRBV6-5; D: TRBD1; DNA: TGTGCCAGCAGTTACTCGTGGACAGGGGGTTATGGCTACACCTTC; CDR3: CASSYSWTGGYGYTF
size: .; J: TRBJ1-2; V: TRBV18; D: .; DNA: TGTGCCAGCTCACAAAGGCGGGGCTTGGCCTATGGCTACACCTTC; CDR3: CASSQRRGLAYGYTF
size: .; J: TRBJ1-4; V: TRBV2; D: TRBD1; DNA: TGTGCCAGCAATATACAGGGGGTGACTGAAAAACTGTTTTTT; CDR3: CASNIQGVTEKLFF
size: .; J: TRBJ2-7; V: TRBV11-2; D: .; DNA: TGTGCCAGCAGCGCCACCCCGGGGGAATCCTACGAGCAGTACTTC; CDR3: CASSATPGESYEQYF
size: .; J: TRBJ2-1; V: TRBV28; D: TRBD2; DNA: TGTGCCAGCAGTGAAATAGAGACTAGCGGGTCCAATGAGCAGTTCTTC; CDR3: CASSEIETSGSNEQFF
size: .; J: TRBJ1-1; V: TRBV25-1; D: .; DNA: TGTGCCAGCAGTGAGTCGACTGGTGAAGCTTTCTTT; CDR3: CASSESTGEAFF
size: many; J: TRBJ1-3; V: TRBV19; D: .; DNA: TGTGCCAGTAGTGCCGACAGATCCTCTGGAAACACCATATATTTT; CDR3: CASSADRSSGNTIYF
size: .; J: TRBJ1-4; V: TRBV7-9; D: .; DNA: TGTGCCAGCAGCTTAGGAGCAGGGTACTCTGAAAAACTGTTTTTT; CDR3: CASSLGAGYSEKLFF
size: .; J: TRBJ2-6; V: TRBV27; D: .; DNA: TGTGCCAGCAGTTCACTCTCTGGGGCCAACGTCCTGACTTTC; CDR3: CASSSLSGANVLTF